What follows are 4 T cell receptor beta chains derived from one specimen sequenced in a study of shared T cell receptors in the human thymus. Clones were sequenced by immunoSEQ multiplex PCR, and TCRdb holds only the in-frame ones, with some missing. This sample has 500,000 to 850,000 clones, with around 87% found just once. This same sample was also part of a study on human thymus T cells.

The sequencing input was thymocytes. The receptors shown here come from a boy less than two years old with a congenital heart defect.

CDR3 loop: CASSHLEGRISGNTIYF. The DNA of the CDR3 is TGTGCCAGCAGCCACTTGGAGGGACGGATCTCTGGAAACACCATATATTTT. The chain recombines TRBV5-6 with TRBJ1-3; maybe TRBD1 (5 bases). Germline CDR1 is SGHDT and CDR2 is YYEEEE. This CDR3 spans 17 amino acids. Between the trimmed V and J ends, which lost 4 bases and 0 bases, there was a span of 17 bases.

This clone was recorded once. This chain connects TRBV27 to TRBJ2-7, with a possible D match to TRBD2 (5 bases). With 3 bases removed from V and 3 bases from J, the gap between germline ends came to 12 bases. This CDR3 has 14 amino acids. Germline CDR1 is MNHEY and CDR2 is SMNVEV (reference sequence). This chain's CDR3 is CASSLTGSIYEQYF. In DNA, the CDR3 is TGTGCCAGCAGTTTGACGGGATCCATCTACGAGCAGTACTTC.

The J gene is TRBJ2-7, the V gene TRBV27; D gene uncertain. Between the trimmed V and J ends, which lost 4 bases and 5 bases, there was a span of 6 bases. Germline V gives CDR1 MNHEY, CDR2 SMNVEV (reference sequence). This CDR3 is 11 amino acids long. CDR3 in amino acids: CASSSLHEQYF. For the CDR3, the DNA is TGTGCCAGCAGTTCCCTCCACGAGCAGTACTTC.

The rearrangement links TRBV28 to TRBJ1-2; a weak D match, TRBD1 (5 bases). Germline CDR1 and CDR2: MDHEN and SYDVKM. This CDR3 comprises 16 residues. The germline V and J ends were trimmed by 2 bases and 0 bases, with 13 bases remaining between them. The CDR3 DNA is TGTGCCAGCAGTTTAACAGGAGAACAAGCTAACTATGGCTACACCTTC. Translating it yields CASSLTGEQANYGYTF.